This TCR beta chain was identified during a study of blood T cell repertoires in COVID-19. Looking at the study overall: Samples came from the United States, Italy and Spain, spanning acute and convalescent COVID-19. In each case, the material was cDNA or gDNA derived from T cells, B-cell-depleted T cells, or PBMCs.

In the original analysis: Estimation of nucleated cell counts relied on the amplification of reference gene primers. Assay: immunoSEQ multiplex PCR; the TCRdb copy retains only in-frame clones and omits some. V and J calls and clone size come straight from that table; D and trimming were deduced from the DNA. The sample holds roughly 250,000 clones, 70% to 90% seen once. CDR1 SGHNT and CDR2 YENEEA come from the germline V gene. The length of the CDR3 is 13 residues. The germline V and J ends were trimmed by 1 base and 7 bases, with 5 bases remaining between them. This receptor was taken from a woman in her fifties or sixties with active or convalescent COVID-19. Specimen: peripheral blood. V usage is TRBV11-3 and J usage is TRBJ1-6; D is uncertain. CDR3 amino acids: CASSLVTNSPLHF. The CDR3 DNA reads TGTGCCAGCAGCTTAGTGACAAATTCACCCCTCCACTTT.